Below are 19 T cell receptor beta chains sequenced from a single sample in a study of blood T cell repertoires in COVID-19. Clones were sequenced by immunoSEQ multiplex PCR, and TCRdb holds only the in-frame ones, with some missing. The sample has about 270,000 clones; roughly 90% are singletons. Sequencing was performed on PBMCs or T cells enriched from blood (not recorded which). All receptors come from a man aged 40-49 years who had been exposed to COVID-19.

This clone was detected only once. The rearrangement links TRBV15 to TRBJ2-1; no firm D call. CDR3 length: 13 residues. V lost 1 base and J 6 bases, leaving 7 bases between the germline ends. The germline V gene encodes CDR1 LNHNV and CDR2 YYDKDF (reference sequence). CDR3 sequence reads: CATSRVLSNEQFF. DNA for the CDR3: TGTGCCACCAGCAGAGTCCTATCCAATGAGCAGTTCTTC. Looking up the rest from reference TRBV15 and TRBJ2-1 gives the full variable domain: DAMVIQNPRYQVTQFGKPVTLSCSQTLNHNVMYWYQQKSSQAPKLLFHYYDKDFNNEADTPDNFQSRRPNTSFCFLDIRSPGLGDTAMYLCATSRVLSNEQFFGPGTRLTVL.

The chain is built from TRBV5-5 and TRBJ1-6, with D possibly matching TRBD1 (5 bases). This CDR3 has 17 residues. Looked up from germline, CDR1 is SGHKS and CDR2 is YYEKEE (reference sequence). Between the trimmed V and J ends, which lost 4 bases and 0 bases, there was a span of 14 bases. Here the CDR3 reads CASSIQDTTSYNSPLHF. As DNA, the CDR3 is TGTGCCAGCAGCATCCAGGACACGACCTCCTATAATTCACCCCTCCACTTT. Together with reference TRBV5-5 and TRBJ1-6, the CDR3 gives the full variable domain: DAGVTQSPTHLIKTRGQQVTLRCSPISGHKSVSWYQQVLGQGPQFIFQYYEKEERGRGNFPDRFSARQFPNYSSELNVNALLLGDSALYLCASSIQDTTSYNSPLHFGNGTRLTVT.

The chain employs TRBV9 and TRBJ2-1, with 8 bases fitting TRBD1. Losses at the gene ends were 3 bases for V and 14 bases for J; bases not matched to a gene: 13. Germline assignment: CDR1 SGDLS and CDR2 YYNGEE. This CDR3 has 14 residues. This chain's CDR3 is CASSAHLDRDSEFF. The CDR3 nucleotides read TGTGCCAGCAGCGCACACCTGGACAGGGATAGTGAGTTCTTC.

J is TRBJ2-1 and V is TRBV29-1; weak D call: TRBD2 (5 bases). Trimming cost V 6 bases and J 6 bases, with 12 bases left between them. The CDR3 extends over 12 amino acids. Germline V gene sequence: CDR1 SQVTM, CDR2 ANQGSEA. CDR3 in DNA: TGCAGCGTCGGAGGAATGAGCAATGAGCAGTTCTTC. Translation: CSVGGMSNEQFF.

V usage is TRBV4-1 and J usage is TRBJ1-1, with D tentatively TRBD1 (5 bases). The CDR3 sequence is 15 residues long. Trimming took 0 bases from V and 2 from J, leaving 10 bases between them. Per germline, CDR1 MGHRA and CDR2 YSYEKL. The CDR3 protein is CASSQDPGRNTEAFF. CDR3 nucleotide sequence: TGCGCCAGCAGCCAAGATCCAGGGCGTAACACTGAAGCTTTCTTT.

The chain employs TRBV19 and TRBJ1-5, with D unclear. This CDR3 contains 16 residues. The germline V and J ends were trimmed by 3 bases and 0 bases, with 12 bases remaining between them. The V gene's germline CDR1 is LNHDA and CDR2 SQIVND (reference sequence). In DNA, the CDR3 is TGTGCCAGTAGTATGAGGGCAGATTATAGCAATCAGCCCCAGCATTTT. Translating it yields CASSMRADYSNQPQHF.

The V gene is TRBV9, the J gene TRBJ1-4; the D is unclear. This CDR3 comprises 13 residues. Trimming removed 0 bases at V and 5 bases at J, with 5 bases between. Germline CDR1 reads SGDLS; CDR2 reads YYNGEE. In DNA form, the CDR3 reads TGTGCCAGCAGCGTAGGGAGGAATGAAAAACTGTTTTTT. Its protein product is CASSVGRNEKLFF.

In this sample, this clone turned up once. CDR3 loop: CASSQARNEQFF. The DNA of the CDR3 is TGTGCCAGCAGCCAAGCCCGCAATGAGCAGTTCTTC. The rearrangement joins TRBV14 to TRBJ2-1, with no clear D. This CDR3 spans 12 amino acids. Germline-derived CDR1 and CDR2 are SGHDN and FVKESK. V was trimmed by 1 base and J by 6 bases, leaving 4 bases between them.

The chain joins TRBV30 to TRBJ2-7; 9 bases match TRBD1. The V and J ends lost 3 bases and 4 bases, in that order; junction bases with no gene match: 7. The CDR3 sequence is 14 residues long. Germline lookup yields CDR1 GTSNPN and CDR2 SVGIG (reference sequence). CDR3 region: CAWRTGQGRYEQYF. The CDR3 DNA follows: TGTGCCTGGAGGACGGGACAGGGAAGATACGAGCAGTACTTC.

This chain uses TRBV6-1 with TRBJ2-3; 10 nucleotides match TRBD1. The germline CDR1 and CDR2 sequences are MNHNS and SASEGT. The length of the CDR3 is 19 residues. With V trimmed by 4 bases and J by 7 bases, 20 bases remained unmatched. The DNA of the CDR3 is TGTGCCAGCAGTGCTTTTGATACCGCCGGGACAGGGGTGGAATATACGCAGTATTTT. It is translated as CASSAFDTAGTGVEYTQYF.

As to this clone: The junction does not match germline at one end; this may be a read error. The chain couples TRBV5-1 to TRBJ1-1; TRBD1 matches at 7 bases. CDR1 and CDR2 from the germline V gene are SGHRS and YFSETQ. The CDR3 contains 15 residues. The CDR3 DNA reads as TGCGCCAGCAGCTCACGGGCAGGGGGGAACGCTGAAGCTTTCTTT. This encodes CASSSRAGGNAEAFF.

The genes are TRBV10-1 and TRBJ1-1; 8 bases map to TRBD1. The germline gives CDR1 WNHNN, CDR2 SYGVQD (reference sequence). V was clipped by 6 bases and J by 4 bases; unmatched bases: 4. There are 13 residues in the CDR3. As DNA, the CDR3 is TGCGCCAGCAGGGACAGGGATCCCACTGAAGCTTTCTTT. This gives the protein CASRDRDPTEAFF.

The chain joins TRBV6-5 to TRBJ1-6, with TRBD1 matching 8 bases. The J segment lost 7 bases and the V segment lost 9 bases, leaving 8 bases of the junction unmatched. Germline V lookup: CDR1 MNHEY, CDR2 SVGAGI. This CDR3 spans 14 amino acids. The CDR3 nucleotides read TGTGCCAGTGCAAACCGACAGGGGAATTCACCCCTCCACTTT. Encoded protein: CASANRQGNSPLHF.

This clone was observed a few times. The V gene is TRBV11-2, the J gene TRBJ2-1; 10 bases are shared with TRBD2. Germline lookup yields CDR1 SGHAT and CDR2 FQNNGV. The junction had 10 bases not matched to a gene; V was cut back by 7 bases and J by 10 bases. This CDR3 is 14 amino acids long. The CDR3 sequence: CASNGLAVQEEQFF. The CDR3 coding sequence is TGTGCCAGCAATGGACTAGCGGTACAAGAGGAGCAGTTCTTC.

The chain combines TRBV30 with TRBJ2-7; D is unresolved. V lost 0 bases and J 3 bases, leaving 9 bases between the germline ends. Per the germline V gene, CDR1 is GTSNPN and CDR2 is SVGIG (reference sequence). The CDR3 is 13 amino acids. In DNA form, the CDR3 reads TGTGCCTGGAGTGTATCTTCCGGCTACGAGCAGTACTTC. This sequence encodes CAWSVSSGYEQYF.

This rearrangement joins TRBV9 to TRBJ1-1; 10 bases are a match to TRBD1. The CDR3 consists of 14 residues. Germline CDR1 SGDLS, CDR2 YYNGEE. Trimming cost V 2 bases and J 5 bases; bases outside gene matches: 3. The CDR3 DNA reads TGTGCCAGCAGCGTGGCGGACAGGGGGACTGAAGCTTTCTTT. This codes for CASSVADRGTEAFF.

The CDR3 DNA reads as TGTGCCAGCAGCTTGGACAGAAATCAGCCCCAGCATTTT. It specifies CASSLDRNQPQHF. The chain joins TRBV5-4 to TRBJ1-5; D uncertain. Between the trimmed V and J ends, which lost 0 bases and 4 bases, there was a span of 5 bases. Per the germline V gene, CDR1 is SGHNT and CDR2 is YYREEE (reference sequence). The CDR3 sequence is 13 residues long.

The chain uses TRBV21-1 and TRBJ1-1. TRBV21-1 has pseudogene status. The CDR3 is 15 residues long. In DNA form, the CDR3 reads TGTGCCAGCAGCAGACTAGAGGGCTTGAACACTGAAGCTTTCTTT. It specifies CASSRLEGLNTEAFF.

V usage is TRBV5-1 and J usage is TRBJ1-2; 7 bases match TRBD1. The CDR3 is made up of 16 amino acids. The V gene's germline CDR1 is SGHRS and CDR2 YFSETQ. V dropped 0 bases and J dropped 7; count of bases not matched to a gene: 12. The CDR3 DNA reads as TGCGCCAGCAGCTTGGGAGACAGGGAAGGCTCGGCTGGCTACACCTTC. It yields the protein CASSLGDREGSAGYTF.